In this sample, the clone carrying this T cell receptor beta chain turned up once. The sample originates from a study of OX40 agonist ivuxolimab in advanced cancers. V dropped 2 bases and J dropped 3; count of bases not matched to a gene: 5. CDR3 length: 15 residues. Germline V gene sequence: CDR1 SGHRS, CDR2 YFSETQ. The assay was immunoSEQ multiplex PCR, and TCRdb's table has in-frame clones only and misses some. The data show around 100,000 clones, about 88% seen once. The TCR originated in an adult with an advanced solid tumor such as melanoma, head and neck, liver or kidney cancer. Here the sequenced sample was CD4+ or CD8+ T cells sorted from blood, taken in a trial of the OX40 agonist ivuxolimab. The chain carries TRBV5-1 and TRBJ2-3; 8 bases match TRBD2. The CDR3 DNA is TGCGCCAGCAGCTTCGGCGGGGGGAATACAGATACGCAGTATTTT. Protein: CASSFGGGNTDTQYF.